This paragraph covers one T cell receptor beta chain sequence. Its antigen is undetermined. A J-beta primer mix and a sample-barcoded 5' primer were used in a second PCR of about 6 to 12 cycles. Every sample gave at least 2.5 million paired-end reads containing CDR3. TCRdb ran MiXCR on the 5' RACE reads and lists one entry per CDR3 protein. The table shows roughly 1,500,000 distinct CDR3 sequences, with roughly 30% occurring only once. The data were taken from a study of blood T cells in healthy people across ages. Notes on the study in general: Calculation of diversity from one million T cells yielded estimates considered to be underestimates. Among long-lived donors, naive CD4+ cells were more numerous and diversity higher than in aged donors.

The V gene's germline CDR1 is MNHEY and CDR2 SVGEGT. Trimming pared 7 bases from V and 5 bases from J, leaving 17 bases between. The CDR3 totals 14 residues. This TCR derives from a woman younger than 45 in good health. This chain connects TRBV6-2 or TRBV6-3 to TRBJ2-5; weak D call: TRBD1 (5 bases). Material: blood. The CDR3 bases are TGTGCCAGCACCAAGCAGTACAAGGGGGAGACCCAGTACTTC. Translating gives CASTKQYKGETQYF.